This section outlines one TCR beta chain sequence together with its context. This table comes from immunoSEQ multiplex PCR, and its TCRdb copy is limited to in-frame clones, with some not included. The sample lists 90,000 or so clones, about nine tenths occurring once. This specimen comes from a study of blood T cell repertoires in COVID-19. The overall study: In each case, the material was cDNA or gDNA derived from T cells, B-cell-depleted T cells, or PBMCs.

The sequence was obtained from a man aged 55 to 70 with COVID-19, enrolled during active disease. The specimen sequenced was peripheral blood.

The CDR3 region has the DNA TGTGCCAGCAGTGTTGGGACCGGAGGGCAAGAGACCCAGTACTTC. It specifies CASSVGTGGQETQYF. The rearrangement joins TRBV25-1 to TRBJ2-5; D is possibly TRBD2 (6 bases). Germline assignment: CDR1 MGHDK and CDR2 SYGVNS. The CDR3 is 15 amino acids. V lost 4 bases and J 2 bases, leaving 14 bases between the germline ends. The full variable domain, its missing parts supplied by reference TRBV25-1 and TRBJ2-5, is EADIYQTPRYLVIGTGKKITLECSQTMGHDKMYWYQQDPGMELHLIHYSYGVNSTEKGDLSSESTVSRIRTEHFPLTLESARPSHTSQYLCASSVGTGGQETQYFGPGTRLLVL.